The 23 T cell receptor beta chains presented below share a single source sample, sequenced in a study of shared clonotypes between healthy human individuals. Method: immunoSEQ multiplex PCR; TCRdb's copy keeps in-frame clones and lacks some. The sample includes hundreds of thousands of clones, approximately 96% of them seen just once. CD45RO-negative CD8 cells positively selected for CCR7 made up the naive population, which excluded terminally differentiated effector memory CD45RA+ cells. Sequenced material: naive CD8+ T cells sorted from blood. These receptors were collected from a woman in her 30s in good health.

The CDR3 region is CASSYSRGYYTEAFF. The CDR3, as DNA: TGTGCCAGCAGTTACTCGAGGGGGTACTACACTGAAGCTTTCTTT. The chain uses TRBV6-5 and TRBJ1-1; weak D call: TRBD1 (6 bases). The germline V and J ends were trimmed by 0 bases and 3 bases, with 11 bases remaining between them. This CDR3 contains 15 residues. Germline V gene lookup returns CDR1 MNHEY and CDR2 SVGAGI.

This sequence joins TRBV4-1 and TRBJ2-1; D is tentatively TRBD1 or TRBD2 (5 bases each). V gave up 1 base and J gave up 9 bases, with 7 bases separating them. The CDR3 totals 12 residues. Germline V gene data show CDR1 as MGHRA and CDR2 as YSYEKL. CDR3 nucleotide sequence: TGCGCCAGCAGCCAAGGGGGGATTGAGCAGTTCTTC. Its translation is CASSQGGIEQFF.

The gene calls are TRBV20-1 and TRBJ2-5; unclear D gene. CDR3 length equals 11 residues. The V end was cut by 1 base, the J end by 4 bases, with 4 bases between. CDR1 DFQATT and CDR2 SNEGSKA come from the germline V gene (reference sequence). The CDR3, as DNA: TGCAGTGCTAGAGCCTCAGAGACCCAGTACTTC. Its translation is CSARASETQYF.

The chain recombines TRBV27 with TRBJ2-1; 7 nucleotides line up with TRBD2. The junction had 8 bases not matched to a gene; V was cut back by 6 bases and J by 0 bases. The germline V gene has CDR1 MNHEY and CDR2 SMNVEV (reference sequence). The CDR3 consists of 16 residues. This CDR3 reads CASRYLGGSSYNEQFF. In DNA, the CDR3 is TGTGCCAGCAGGTACTTGGGCGGGAGCTCCTACAATGAGCAGTTCTTC.

The chain employs TRBV2 and TRBJ2-7, with unresolved D. The CDR3 sequence is 13 residues long. V gave up 5 bases and J gave up 1 base, with 9 bases separating them. CDR1 and CDR2 (germline): SNHLY, FYNNEI. CDR3: CASSSSASYEQYF. Here the CDR3 DNA reads TGTGCCAGCAGTTCTTCAGCTTCCTACGAGCAGTACTTC.

V usage is TRBV5-6 and J usage is TRBJ2-7; D not resolved. The CDR3 spans 13 residues. Trimming left V 4 bases short and J 3 bases short, with 11 bases between. Germline CDR1 and CDR2: SGHDT and YYEEEE. CDR3 nucleotide sequence: TGTGCCAGCAGCCTAGACGGTTACTACGAGCAGTACTTC. Residues: CASSLDGYYEQYF.

The gene calls are TRBV27 and TRBJ2-1; 8 bases agree with TRBD2. Per the germline V gene, CDR1 is MNHEY and CDR2 is SMNVEV (reference sequence). This CDR3 is 15 amino acids long. Losses at the gene ends were 5 bases for V and 4 bases for J; bases not matched to a gene: 7. The CDR3: CASSPGIAGYNEQFF. For the CDR3, the DNA is TGTGCCAGCAGTCCCGGCATAGCGGGGTACAATGAGCAGTTCTTC.

V is TRBV6-1 and J is TRBJ2-7; no reliable D call. The CDR3 is 16 amino acids. V lost 1 base, J lost 1 base, and 14 bases lay in between. CDR1 MNHNS and CDR2 SASEGT come from the germline V gene. CDR3 bases: TGTGCCAGCAGTGAAGAAACCTTTCATCGATCCTACGAGCAGTACTTC. Protein product: CASSEETFHRSYEQYF.

V gene TRBV27 combines with J gene TRBJ1-2, with D possibly TRBD1 on 6 matching bases. This CDR3 contains 14 residues. Germline-derived CDR1 and CDR2 are MNHEY and SMNVEV (reference sequence). Trimming cost V 5 bases and J 3 bases, with 13 bases left between them. CDR3 coding DNA: TGTGCCAGCAGTGCCGGGGGGGCTTACTATGGCTACACCTTC. Translated, it gives CASSAGGAYYGYTF.

The rearrangement links TRBV13 to TRBJ2-1; 12 positions agree with TRBD2. The CDR3 sequence is 16 residues long. Trimming at V came to 0 bases and at J to 5 bases, leaving 2 bases not matched to a gene. From germline, CDR1 is PRHDT and CDR2 FYEKMQ (reference sequence). The CDR3 nucleotides are TGTGCCAGCAGCTTAGGGCGACTAGCGGGAGACAATGAGCAGTTCTTC. The encoded protein is CASSLGRLAGDNEQFF.

The chain employs TRBV6-6 and TRBJ1-3; the D gene is possibly TRBD1 (5 bases). This CDR3 is 13 amino acids long. Germline V lookup: CDR1 MNHNY, CDR2 SVGAGI (reference sequence). V was shortened by 2 bases and J by 4 bases, with 6 bases between the two germline ends. In DNA, the CDR3 is TGTGCCAGCAGTTACGGGGGAGGAAACACCATATATTTT. Encoded protein: CASSYGGGNTIYF.

CDR3 DNA: TGTGCCAGCAGTCGGCCGGGCCCCCTGGACGAGCAGTACTTC. Its protein is CASSRPGPLDEQYF. This sequence joins TRBV27 and TRBJ2-5; D is undetermined. Matching the DNA end better, TRBJ2-7 makes the J call doubtful. The CDR3 totals 14 residues. In germline, CDR1 is MNHEY, CDR2 SMNVEV (reference sequence).

The chain recombines TRBV2 with TRBJ2-3, with 13 nucleotides matching TRBD2. The CDR3 spans 16 residues. Germline assignment: CDR1 SNHLY and CDR2 FYNNEI. The V and J ends lost 6 bases and 4 bases, in that order; junction bases with no gene match: 7. The CDR3 region has the DNA TGTGCCAGCAGGGGCGGGACTAGCGGGATCTCAGATACGCAGTATTTT. This codes for CASRGGTSGISDTQYF.

The rearrangement uses TRBV4-1 and TRBJ2-1; D is tentatively TRBD1 or TRBD2 (5 bases each). CDR3 size: 13 residues. V was clipped by 3 bases and J by 9 bases, with 12 bases between them. Looked up from germline, CDR1 is MGHRA and CDR2 is YSYEKL. CDR3 protein: CASSQRKGTEQFF. CDR3 sequence (DNA): TGCGCCAGCAGCCAGAGAAAAGGGACTGAGCAGTTCTTC.

The chain is built from TRBV7-9 and TRBJ2-7; the D gene is possibly TRBD1 (6 bases). The CDR3 has 17 residues. Germline assignment: CDR1 SEHNR and CDR2 FQNEAQ (reference sequence). Trimming pared 8 bases from V and 0 bases from J, leaving 23 bases between. The CDR3 protein is CASSSVQGGFGSYEQYF. DNA of the CDR3: TGTGCCAGCTCTTCGGTACAGGGTGGCTTTGGCTCCTACGAGCAGTACTTC.

This clone occurred a few times. The chain uses TRBV4-1 and TRBJ1-1; D remains ambiguous. V lost 5 bases, J lost 0 bases, and 13 bases lay in between. CDR1 is MGHRA and CDR2 is YSYEKL in the germline V gene. The CDR3 runs to 15 residues. This CDR3 is CASSTHVSMNTEAFF. The CDR3 DNA sequence: TGCGCCAGCAGCACACATGTATCCATGAACACTGAAGCTTTCTTT.

About this clone: In the same sample, other DNA sequences code for this CDR3. The chain recombines TRBV29-1 with TRBJ2-7; 7 nucleotides align to TRBD1. Germline values: CDR1 SQVTM, CDR2 ANQGSEA. The CDR3 is 12 residues long. V was pared by 6 bases and J by 1 base, with 3 bases of the junction left unmatched. CDR3 sequence reads: CSVETGSYEQYF. The CDR3 DNA follows: TGCAGCGTCGAGACAGGGTCCTACGAGCAGTACTTC.

Written as DNA, the CDR3 is TGTGCCAGCTTCCTTAGCGGGAGGGGCACCGGGGAGCTGTTTTTT. It encodes CASFLSGRGTGELFF. The chain combines TRBV27 with TRBJ2-2, with 11 bases fitting TRBD2. The V segment lost 8 bases and the J segment 4 bases; nucleotides outside the gene matches: 6. The CDR3 is 15 residues long. Per germline, CDR1 MNHEY and CDR2 SMNVEV (reference sequence).

V and J are TRBV11-2 and TRBJ2-7, with TRBD1 identical over 7 bases. The germline V gene has CDR1 SGHAT and CDR2 FQNNGV. The CDR3 spans 15 residues. The ends lost 1 base at V and 3 bases at J; junction bases unmatched: 6. The CDR3 spells CASSLGRDRYYEQYF. In nucleotides, the CDR3 is TGTGCCAGCAGCTTAGGAAGGGACAGATACTACGAGCAGTACTTC.

This clone appeared a single time. The rearrangement links TRBV6-5 to TRBJ2-7; D remains unclear. The CDR3 runs 13 residues. Germline V lookup: CDR1 MNHEY, CDR2 SVGAGI. The germline V and J ends were trimmed by 0 bases and 5 bases, with 8 bases remaining between them. This CDR3 reads CASSYSSANEQYF. For the CDR3, the DNA is TGTGCCAGCAGTTACTCTAGTGCGAACGAGCAGTACTTC.

This sequence joins TRBV5-5 and TRBJ1-4, with 8 nucleotides matching TRBD1. Germline CDR1 SGHKS, CDR2 YYEKEE (reference sequence). The CDR3 covers 19 residues. V lost 1 base, J lost 0 bases, and 11 bases stayed unmatched. The CDR3: CASSLRYPGQDATNEKLFF. CDR3 DNA: TGTGCCAGCAGCTTGCGTTATCCGGGACAGGATGCAACTAATGAAAAACTGTTTTTT.

The chain carries TRBV28 and TRBJ1-5, with D maybe TRBD1 (6 bases). The V and J ends lost 3 bases and 2 bases respectively, with 11 bases between them. CDR1 is MDHEN and CDR2 is SYDVKM in the germline V gene. The CDR3 is made up of 15 amino acids. CDR3 bases: TGTGCCAGCAGTTTGTACAGGGAAGGCAATCAGCCCCAGCATTTT. It specifies CASSLYREGNQPQHF. Based on the CDR3 plus reference TRBV28 and TRBJ1-5, the full variable domain is DVKVTQSSRYLVKRTGEKVFLECVQDMDHENMFWYRQDPGLGLRLIYFSYDVKMKEKGDIPEGYSVSREKKERFSLILESASTNQTSMYLCASSLYREGNQPQHFGDGTRLSIL.

The genes are TRBV7-9 and TRBJ2-7; tentative D call: TRBD1 (6 bases). The germline CDR1 and CDR2 sequences are SEHNR and FQNEAQ (reference sequence). The length of the CDR3 is 15 residues. Trimming shortened V by 6 bases and J by 1 base, and 16 bases separated the two germline ends. Here the CDR3 reads CASRSRQEPSYEQYF. In DNA form, the CDR3 reads TGTGCCAGCAGAAGTCGACAGGAGCCATCCTACGAGCAGTACTTC.